The 14 T cell receptor beta chains below all came from one sample that was sequenced in a study of blood T cell repertoires in COVID-19 (dated by TCRdb to the early 2020s). The library was obtained by the immunoSEQ multiplex PCR assay. The table was pulled from immuneACCESS by TCRdb, which kept in-frame rearrangements only. Such tables lose some clones; where checked, under half of the loss comes from unresolved V genes, and the rest has no known cause. For this sample there are some 200,000 clones; roughly 90% appear just once. The top ten constitute 3.1% of the sample. Specimen: PBMCs or T cells enriched from blood (not recorded which). These receptors all come from a woman aged 50 to 65 in a cohort exposed to, infected with or recovered from COVID-19 (not recorded which).

The rearrangement uses TRBV2 and TRBJ2-5; TRBD2 matches at 9 bases. From germline, CDR1 is SNHLY and CDR2 FYNNEI. The junction had 11 bases not matched to a gene; V was cut back by 2 bases and J by 4 bases. CDR3 size: 17 residues. The CDR3 spells CASSEIERGVKGETQYF. CDR3 nucleotides: TGTGCCAGCAGTGAAATCGAGCGGGGGGTTAAGGGAGAGACCCAGTACTTC.

V gene TRBV2 combines with J gene TRBJ1-1; 9 nucleotides agree with TRBD1. This CDR3 region has 12 residues. V shed 9 bases, J shed 11 bases, and the junction held 10 bases outside the gene matches. CDR1 and CDR2 from the germline V gene are SNHLY and FYNNEI. In nucleotides, the CDR3 is TGTGCCAGTCACCTACAGGGGGCCAGGGCTTTCTTT. Amino acid sequence: CASHLQGARAFF.

V and J are TRBV30 and TRBJ1-1; D is unresolved. CDR1 GTSNPN and CDR2 SVGIG come from the germline V gene (reference sequence). V shed 3 bases and J shed 6 bases, with 14 bases lying between them. The CDR3 covers 13 residues. The CDR3 spells CAWRAGGFAEAFF. The CDR3 DNA reads as TGTGCCTGGAGGGCTGGCGGGTTCGCTGAAGCTTTCTTT.

This chain uses TRBV28 with TRBJ2-3; TRBD2 matches at 8 bases. CDR1 MDHEN and CDR2 SYDVKM come from the germline V gene. CDR3 length equals 17 residues. With 3 bases clipped from V and 1 base from J, the junction kept 9 bases outside the gene matches. The CDR3, as DNA: TGTGCCAGCAGTTTGGTAGCGGGACGTGGGGGCACAGATACGCAGTATTTT. Its translation is CASSLVAGRGGTDTQYF.

The chain has TRBV18 and TRBJ1-2; D unclear. Trimming cost V 3 bases and J 3 bases, with 8 bases left between them. The CDR3 spans 13 residues. From germline, CDR1 is KGHSH and CDR2 LQKENI. The CDR3 region has the DNA TGTGCCAGCTCACCGGAGAAATACTATGGCTACACCTTC. It translates to CASSPEKYYGYTF.

V is TRBV5-4 and J is TRBJ2-7, with 8 bases lining up with TRBD2. V shed 2 bases and J 6 bases; nucleotides not matched to a gene: 7. The germline V gene encodes CDR1 SGHNT and CDR2 YYREEE (reference sequence). The CDR3 extends over 14 amino acids. The CDR3 region is CASSLGAGEGEQYF. CDR3 DNA: TGTGCCAGCAGCTTAGGAGCGGGGGAGGGCGAGCAGTACTTC.

The chain is built from TRBV5-1 and TRBJ2-5; 9 positions agree with TRBD2. In germline, CDR1 is SGHRS, CDR2 YFSETQ. V lost 1 base to trimming and J lost 1 base; unmatched junction nucleotides: 5. The CDR3 consists of 16 residues. The CDR3 is CASSLYFSGGQETQYF. The CDR3 DNA is TGCGCCAGCAGCTTGTATTTTAGCGGGGGCCAAGAGACCCAGTACTTC.

This clone occurred once. The chain combines TRBV18 with TRBJ1-1; the D is unclear. The CDR3 loop spans 13 amino acids. V dropped 5 bases and J dropped 0 bases, with 7 bases sitting between them. Germline CDR1 KGHSH, CDR2 LQKENI. As DNA, the CDR3 is TGTGCCAGCTCATCCGAGTTGAACACTGAAGCTTTCTTT. This sequence encodes CASSSELNTEAFF. Drawing the rest from reference TRBV18 and TRBJ1-1, the complete variable domain is NAGVMQNPRHLVRRRGQEARLRCSPMKGHSHVYWYRQLPEEGLKFMVYLQKENIIDESGMPKERFSAEFPKEGPSILRIQQVVRGDSAAYFCASSSELNTEAFFGQGTRLTVV.

The CDR3 DNA reads as TGCGCCAGCAGCCAGATGCCCCTCGGGACAGGGAATGAAAAACTGTTTTTT. Translating it yields CASSQMPLGTGNEKLFF. V gene TRBV4-3 combines with J gene TRBJ1-4, with TRBD1 identical over 9 bases. Germline lookup yields CDR1 LGHNA and CDR2 YSLEER. The CDR3 totals 17 residues. J gave up 5 bases and V 3 bases, and 10 bases lay outside the gene matches.

This clone was detected a few times. The chain carries TRBV2 and TRBJ2-2; D might be TRBD2 (6 bases). Germline CDR1 is SNHLY and CDR2 is FYNNEI. This CDR3 spans 13 amino acids. V was trimmed by 3 bases and J by 6 bases, leaving 8 bases between them. CDR3 in amino acids: CASSESGAGELFF. CDR3 bases: TGTGCCAGCAGTGAGTCGGGGGCCGGGGAGCTGTTTTTT.

The chain uses TRBV7-9 and TRBJ1-1, with D tentatively TRBD1 (6 bases). This CDR3 is 15 amino acids long. The V gene's germline CDR1 is SEHNR and CDR2 FQNEAQ (reference sequence). V lost 4 bases and J lost 1, with 13 bases in between. The CDR3, as DNA: TGTGCCAGCAGCTCCTACCAGGGGAAGAACACTGAAGCTTTCTTT. The encoded protein is CASSSYQGKNTEAFF.

This sequence joins TRBV7-9 and TRBJ1-2, with 10 bases matching TRBD1. The germline gives CDR1 SEHNR, CDR2 FQNEAQ (reference sequence). This CDR3 region has 13 residues. The J segment lost 8 bases and the V segment lost 5 bases, leaving 5 bases of the junction unmatched. DNA for the CDR3: TGTGCCAGCAGCCCTGGACAGGGGGTCGGCTACACCTTC. Residues: CASSPGQGVGYTF.

The chain's CDR3 is CAWSAVRAQETQYF. CDR3 in DNA: TGTGCCTGGAGTGCGGTCAGGGCCCAAGAGACCCAGTACTTC. J is TRBJ2-5 and V is TRBV30, with TRBD1 as a possible D gene (5 bases). V dropped 1 base and J dropped 1 base, with 10 bases sitting between them. The CDR3 extends over 14 amino acids. Germline assignment: CDR1 GTSNPN and CDR2 SVGIG (reference sequence).

This chain connects TRBV6-2 or TRBV6-3 to TRBJ2-1, with 8 bases aligning to TRBD1. J lost 10 bases, V lost 6 bases, and 5 bases had no gene match. CDR3 length equals 12 residues. Germline V gives CDR1 MNHEY, CDR2 SVGEGT. As DNA, the CDR3 is TGTGCCAGCAGCAACACAGGGGGGGAGCAGTTCTTC. Translation: CASSNTGGEQFF.